This note documents a single T cell receptor (beta chain) sequence. Its target is not known. The data derive from a study of blood T cells in healthy people across ages. Findings and limits, study-wide: Possibly confounding the expanded clonotype changes was the fact that donor CMV status was unknown.

Primers used in a second PCR of roughly 7 to 11 cycles were a sample-barcoded 5' primer and a J-beta primer mix. Via MiXCR, TCRdb re-called the 5' RACE reads, giving one row per CDR3 protein. The sample lists approximately 820,000 distinct CDR3 sequences; roughly 44% were seen once. Trimming cost V 4 bases and J 5 bases; bases outside gene matches: 3. Germline assignment: CDR1 SGHAT and CDR2 FQNNGV. This CDR3 is built from 14 residues. Sequencing input: blood. The gene calls are TRBV11-2 and TRBJ2-1; 9 nucleotides line up with TRBD2. The TCR originated in a man aged 55-75 years in good health. The CDR3 DNA reads TGTGCCAGCAGCTCTAGCGGGGCTAACAATGAGCAGTTCTTC. This codes for CASSSSGANNEQFF.